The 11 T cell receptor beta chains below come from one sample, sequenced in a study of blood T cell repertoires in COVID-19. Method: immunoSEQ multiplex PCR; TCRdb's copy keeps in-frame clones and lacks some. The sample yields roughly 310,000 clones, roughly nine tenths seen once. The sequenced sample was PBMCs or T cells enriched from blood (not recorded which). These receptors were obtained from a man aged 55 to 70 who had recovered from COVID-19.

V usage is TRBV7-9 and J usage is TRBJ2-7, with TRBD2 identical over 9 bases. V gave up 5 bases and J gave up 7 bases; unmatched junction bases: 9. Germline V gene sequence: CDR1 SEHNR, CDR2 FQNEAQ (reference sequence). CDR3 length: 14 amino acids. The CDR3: CASSDDGTSREQYF. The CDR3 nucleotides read TGTGCCAGCAGCGATGATGGGACTAGCAGAGAGCAGTACTTC.

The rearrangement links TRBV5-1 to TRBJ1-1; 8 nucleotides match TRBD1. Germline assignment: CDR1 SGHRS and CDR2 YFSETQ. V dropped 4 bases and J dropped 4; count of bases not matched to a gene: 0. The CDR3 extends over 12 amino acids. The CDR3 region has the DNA TGCGCCAGCAGCGACAGGGGCACTGAAGCTTTCTTT. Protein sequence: CASSDRGTEAFF.

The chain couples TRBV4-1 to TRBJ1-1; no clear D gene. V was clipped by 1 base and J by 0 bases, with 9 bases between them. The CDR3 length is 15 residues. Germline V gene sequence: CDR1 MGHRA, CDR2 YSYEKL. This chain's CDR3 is CASSQVPSLNTEAFF. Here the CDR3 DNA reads TGCGCCAGCAGCCAAGTTCCTTCTTTGAACACTGAAGCTTTCTTT.

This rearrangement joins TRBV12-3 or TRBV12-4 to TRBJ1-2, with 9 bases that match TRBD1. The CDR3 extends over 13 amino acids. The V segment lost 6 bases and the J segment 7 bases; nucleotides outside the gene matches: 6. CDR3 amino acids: CASSRTGEFGYTF. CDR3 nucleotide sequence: TGTGCCAGCAGCAGGACAGGGGAGTTTGGCTACACCTTC.

The chain's CDR3 is CARHRGTYEQYF. For the CDR3, the DNA is TGCGCCAGACACAGGGGGACCTACGAGCAGTACTTC. The chain links TRBV23-1 to TRBJ2-7, with 8 bases matching TRBD1. TRBV23-1 is classed as an ORF, of uncertain function. V was pared by 9 bases and J by 2 bases, with 3 bases of the junction left unmatched. There are 12 residues in the CDR3.

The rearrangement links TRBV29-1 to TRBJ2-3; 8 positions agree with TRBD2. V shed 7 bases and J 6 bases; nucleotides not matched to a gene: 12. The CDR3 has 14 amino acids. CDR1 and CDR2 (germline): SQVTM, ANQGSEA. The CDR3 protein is CSGASGSRRDTQYF. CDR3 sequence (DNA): TGCAGCGGGGCTAGCGGGTCCCGTCGGGATACGCAGTATTTT.

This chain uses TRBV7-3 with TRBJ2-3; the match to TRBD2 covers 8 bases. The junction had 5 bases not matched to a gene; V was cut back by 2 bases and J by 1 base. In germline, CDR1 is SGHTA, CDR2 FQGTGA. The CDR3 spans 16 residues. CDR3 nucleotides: TGTGCCAGCAGCTTAGTCCCAGCGGGAGGCACAGATACGCAGTATTTT. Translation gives CASSLVPAGGTDTQYF.

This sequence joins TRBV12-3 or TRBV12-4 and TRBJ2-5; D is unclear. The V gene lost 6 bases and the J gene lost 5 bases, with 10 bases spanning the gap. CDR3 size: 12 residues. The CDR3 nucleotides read TGTGCCAGCAGAACCCAACGGGAGACCCAGTACTTC. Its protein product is CASRTQRETQYF.

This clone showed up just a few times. CDR3 amino acids: CASSSRGTANYGYTF. CDR3 nucleotide sequence: TGTGCCAGCAGCTCGAGGGGGACAGCCAACTATGGCTACACCTTC. J is TRBJ1-2 and V is TRBV5-4; 7 nucleotides agree with TRBD1. J gave up 2 bases and V 3 bases, and 7 bases lay outside the gene matches. The CDR3 consists of 15 residues. Germline CDR1 reads SGHNT; CDR2 reads YYREEE (reference sequence).

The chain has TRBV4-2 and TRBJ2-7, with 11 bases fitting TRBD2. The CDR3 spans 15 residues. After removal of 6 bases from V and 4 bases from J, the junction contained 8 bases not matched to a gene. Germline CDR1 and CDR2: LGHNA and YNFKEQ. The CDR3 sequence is CASRPAGTSGYEQYF. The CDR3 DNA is TGTGCCAGCAGACCCGCCGGGACTAGCGGTTACGAGCAGTACTTC.

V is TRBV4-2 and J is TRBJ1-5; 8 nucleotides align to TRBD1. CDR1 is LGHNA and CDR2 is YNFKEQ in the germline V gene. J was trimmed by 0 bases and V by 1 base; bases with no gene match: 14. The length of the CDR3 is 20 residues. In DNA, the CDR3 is TGTGCCAGCAGCCAAGTCCTTTGGACAGGGCGGGGTTATAGCAATCAGCCCCAGCATTTT. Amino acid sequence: CASSQVLWTGRGYSNQPQHF.